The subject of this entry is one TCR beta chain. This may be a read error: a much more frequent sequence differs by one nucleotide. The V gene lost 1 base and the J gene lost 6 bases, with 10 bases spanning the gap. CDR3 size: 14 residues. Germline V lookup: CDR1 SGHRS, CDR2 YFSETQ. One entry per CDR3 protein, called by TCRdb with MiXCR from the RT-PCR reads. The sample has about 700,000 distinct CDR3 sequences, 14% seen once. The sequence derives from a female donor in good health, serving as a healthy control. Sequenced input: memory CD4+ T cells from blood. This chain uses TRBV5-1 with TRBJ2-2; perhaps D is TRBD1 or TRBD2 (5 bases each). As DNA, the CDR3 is TGCGCCAGCAGCTTGTCCTGGGGACCCGGGGAGCTGTTTTTT. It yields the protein CASSLSWGPGELFF.